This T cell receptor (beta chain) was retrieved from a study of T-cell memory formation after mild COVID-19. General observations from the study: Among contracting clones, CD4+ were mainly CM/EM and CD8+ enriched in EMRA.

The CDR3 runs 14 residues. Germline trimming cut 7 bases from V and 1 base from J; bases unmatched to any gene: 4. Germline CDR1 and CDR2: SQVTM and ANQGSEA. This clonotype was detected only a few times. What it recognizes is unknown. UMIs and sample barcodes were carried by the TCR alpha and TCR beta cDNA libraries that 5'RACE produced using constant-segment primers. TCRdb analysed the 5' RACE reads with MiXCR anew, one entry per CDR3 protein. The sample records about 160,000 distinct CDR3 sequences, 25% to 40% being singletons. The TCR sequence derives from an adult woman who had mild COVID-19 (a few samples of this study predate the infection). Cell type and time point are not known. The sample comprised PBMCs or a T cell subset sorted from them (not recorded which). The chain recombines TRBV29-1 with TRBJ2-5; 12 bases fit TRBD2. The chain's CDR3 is CSGGLAGLQETQYF. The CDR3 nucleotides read TGCAGCGGGGGACTAGCGGGCCTCCAAGAGACCCAGTACTTC.